This TCR beta chain was captured by sequencing in a study of cytomegalovirus exposure and HLA in healthy donors. PCR employed 60 Vbeta and 13 Jbeta primers. TCRdb keeps only in-frame clones here, not all; method: immunoSEQ multiplex PCR. This sample contains approximately 110,000 clones. Sequences were obtained from PBMCs. This receptor was obtained from a man aged 18 to 29 in good health and CMV-seronegative.

DNA of the CDR3: TGTGCCAGCAGTCCCAGCACAGGGAAAGCAGTTGAAGCTTTCTTT. This encodes CASSPSTGKAVEAFF. The V and J genes are TRBV28 and TRBJ1-1, with D possibly matching TRBD1 (6 bases). Trimming shortened V by 5 bases and J by 7 bases, and 20 bases separated the two germline ends. There are 15 residues in the CDR3. CDR1 is MDHEN, CDR2 SYDVKM, per germline.